This T cell receptor (beta chain) was obtained from a study of blood T cells in healthy people across ages. This clonotype has only a few counts. The target antigen is unknown. Germline V gene sequence: CDR1 SQVTM, CDR2 ANQGSEA. The CDR3 covers 12 residues. Trimming took off 1 base at V and 3 bases at J, with 7 bases between the two ends. A sample-barcoded 5' primer and a J-beta primer mix were used in a second PCR of about 6 to 11 cycles. With 12 random nucleotides, a template-switch adaptor tagged each individual cDNA molecule. Each CDR3 protein gets one entry after TCRdb re-called the 5' RACE reads with MiXCR. Of 1.5 million to 2 million distinct CDR3 sequences listed, 49% are singletons. Points from the study as a whole: Estimates of diversity drawn from one million T cells were considered underestimates. More naive CD4+ cells and higher diversity marked long-lived donors relative to aged donors.

The TCR sequence derives from a woman in her forties in good health. This chain uses TRBV29-1 with TRBJ2-7; D unresolved. Source material: blood. The CDR3 nucleotides are TGCAGCGTTGAAGCAAACCACTACGAGCAGTACTTC. This sequence encodes CSVEANHYEQYF.